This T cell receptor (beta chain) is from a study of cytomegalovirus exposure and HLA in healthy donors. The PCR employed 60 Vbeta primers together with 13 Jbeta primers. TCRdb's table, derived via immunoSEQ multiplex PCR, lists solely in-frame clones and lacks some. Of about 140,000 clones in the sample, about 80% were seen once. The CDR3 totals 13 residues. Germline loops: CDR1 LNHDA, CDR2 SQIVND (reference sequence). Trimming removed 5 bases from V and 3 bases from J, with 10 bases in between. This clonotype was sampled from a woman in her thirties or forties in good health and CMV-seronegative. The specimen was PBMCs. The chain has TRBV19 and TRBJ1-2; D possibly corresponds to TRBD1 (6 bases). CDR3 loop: CASSPWTDYGYTF. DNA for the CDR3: TGTGCCAGTAGTCCATGGACAGACTATGGCTACACCTTC. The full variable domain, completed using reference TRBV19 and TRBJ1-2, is DGGITQSPKYLFRKEGQNVTLSCEQNLNHDAMYWYRQDPGQGLRLIYYSQIVNDFQKGDIAEGYSVSREKKESFPLTVTSAQKNPTAFYLCASSPWTDYGYTFGSGTRLTVV.